This T cell receptor beta chain emerged from a study of blood T cells in healthy people across ages. Whole-study findings and limits: Possibly confounding the expanded clonotype changes was the fact that donor CMV status was unknown.

PCR was performed a second time for about 7 to 12 cycles using a sample-barcoded 5' primer and a J-beta primer mix. Each cDNA molecule was tagged by a template-switch adaptor that had 12 random nucleotides. TCRdb analysed the 5' RACE reads with MiXCR anew, one entry per CDR3 protein. The sample holds more than 500,000 distinct CDR3 sequences, about a quarter seen once. This clonotype was observed a single time. Its antigen remains unidentified. This CDR3 is built from 14 residues. Per germline, CDR1 ENHRY and CDR2 SYGVKD. The same data also contributed to another study, on T cells of mothers and their children. That report notes: Barcodes for each sample and 2-4 random nucleotides were added by the M1S primer used in the second PCR.

The sequence came from a boy aged 2-9 years in good health. Input material: blood. V and J are TRBV10-3 and TRBJ2-5; D may be TRBD1 (5 bases). The last part of the DNA fits TRBJ2-7 better; the J call may be wrong. CDR3 nucleotide sequence: TGTGCCATCAGTGAGTCATTTAGGGGCTACGAGCAGTACTTC. This encodes CAISESFRGYEQYF.